Below are 11 T cell receptor beta chains sequenced from a single sample in a study of T-cell memory formation after mild COVID-19. TCRdb re-analysed the 5' RACE reads in MiXCR, keeping a single row per CDR3 protein. Here the sample spans roughly 480,000 distinct CDR3 sequences, roughly 25% being singletons. Sequencing was performed on PBMCs or a T cell subset sorted from them (not recorded which). The receptors were sampled from an adult woman who had mild COVID-19 (a few samples of this study predate the infection). Cell type and time point are not known.

In this sample, this clonotype turned up a few times. The chain uses TRBV5-5 and TRBJ2-3; D remains unclear. The CDR3 has 15 amino acids. CDR1 is SGHKS, CDR2 YYEKEE, per germline (reference sequence). V was shortened by 4 bases and J by 6 bases, with 18 bases between the two germline ends. CDR3 coding DNA: TGTGCCAGCAGCCAGAAGCAGCCTACCATCGATACGCAGTATTTT. This codes for CASSQKQPTIDTQYF.

The chain has TRBV3-2 and TRBJ1-2. TRBV3-2 is listed as a pseudogene. CDR3 length equals 14 residues. Written as DNA, the CDR3 is TGTGCCAGCAGCCACCTTTTAGACCGCTATGGCTACACCTTC. Translated: CASSHLLDRYGYTF.

The chain carries TRBV29-1 and TRBJ1-2, with 7 nucleotides matching TRBD1. CDR1 SQVTM and CDR2 ANQGSEA come from the germline V gene. V lost 5 bases and J lost 2; bases outside the gene matches: 5. The length of the CDR3 is 13 residues. CDR3 in amino acids: CSVLNRGNYGYTF. CDR3 DNA: TGCAGCGTTCTAAACAGGGGAAACTATGGCTACACCTTC.

The J gene is TRBJ2-3, the V gene TRBV4-1; 7 bases line up with TRBD2. This CDR3 spans 17 amino acids. J gave up 3 bases and V 2 bases, and 11 bases lay outside the gene matches. Germline values: CDR1 MGHRA, CDR2 YSYEKL. The CDR3 spells CASSQFEGTGGTDTQYF. The CDR3 DNA is TGCGCCAGCAGCCAATTTGAAGGAACGGGGGGTACAGATACGCAGTATTTT.

This sequence joins TRBV12-3 or TRBV12-4 and TRBJ2-7, with 12 bases matching TRBD1. Losses at the gene ends were 6 bases for V and 4 bases for J; bases not matched to a gene: 7. The CDR3 covers 15 residues. The CDR3 bases are TGTGCCAGCAGAGAAGGGACAGGGGGCTGGTACGAGCAGTACTTC. This translates into CASREGTGGWYEQYF.

The sample holds a few counts of this clonotype. The gene calls are TRBV7-3 and TRBJ2-5, with D perhaps TRBD1 (6 bases). The germline V gene encodes CDR1 SGHTA and CDR2 FQGTGA. There are 14 residues in the CDR3. V dropped 3 bases and J dropped 4 bases, with 12 bases sitting between them. The CDR3 here is CASSFQGSGETQYF. The CDR3 DNA follows: TGTGCCAGCAGCTTTCAGGGGTCAGGAGAGACCCAGTACTTC.

This clonotype was picked up a small number of times. The CDR3 bases are TGTGCCAGCAGCGTAGTGGACAGGGACGAGCAGTACTTC. It is translated as CASSVVDRDEQYF. This sequence joins TRBV9 and TRBJ2-7; TRBD1 agrees at 8 bases. The CDR3 has 13 amino acids. Trimming at V came to 0 bases and at J to 5 bases, leaving 1 base not matched to a gene. Germline CDR1 reads SGDLS; CDR2 reads YYNGEE.

This clonotype has more than one count but fewer than ten. This chain joins TRBV6-6 and TRBJ2-7; possible D gene TRBD1, 5 bases. This CDR3 has 14 residues. V lost 0 bases and J lost 2, with 8 bases in between. Per the germline V gene, CDR1 is MNHNY and CDR2 is SVGAGI (reference sequence). This chain's CDR3 is CASSYSAGTYEQYF. In DNA, the CDR3 is TGTGCCAGCAGTTACTCGGCAGGGACCTACGAGCAGTACTTC.

The chain uses TRBV7-9 and TRBJ2-5; 8 bases line up with TRBD1. The V and J ends lost 11 bases and 2 bases, in that order; junction bases with no gene match: 7. Germline V lookup: CDR1 SEHNR, CDR2 FQNEAQ (reference sequence). This CDR3 region has 13 residues. Here the CDR3 reads CASTGVNQETQYF. The CDR3 coding sequence is TGTGCCTCGACAGGGGTGAATCAAGAGACCCAGTACTTC.

This sequence joins TRBV6-5 and TRBJ2-7; TRBD2 agrees at 7 bases. Trimming cost V 0 bases and J 5 bases; bases outside gene matches: 7. The CDR3 covers 15 residues. The germline V gene has CDR1 MNHEY and CDR2 SVGAGI. The CDR3 DNA follows: TGTGCCAGCAGTTACTCGAGCGGGGAGAGCCACGAGCAGTACTTC. Its protein product is CASSYSSGESHEQYF.

This clonotype was picked up a small number of times. The junction differs from germline at one of its ends, possibly a read error. The rearrangement links TRBV5-1 to TRBJ1-5; D is possibly TRBD1 (6 bases). Germline V gene data show CDR1 as SGHRS and CDR2 as YFSETQ. The CDR3 sequence is 14 residues long. In DNA form, the CDR3 reads TGCGCCAGCAGCTTGGAACCCGGGCAGGGGCTGCATTATTTT. Protein product: CASSLEPGQGLHYF.